The 18 T cell receptor beta chains in this list originate from one sample, sequenced in a study of T cells in Graves' hyperthyroidism and ophthalmopathy. Using RNA transcripts as the source, TCR beta CDR3 regions were amplified. HTBI primers were used for first-round RT-PCR of the TCR CDR3. TCRdb reprocessed the multiplex PCR reads with MiXCR, giving one entry per CDR3 protein. The sample has approximately 870,000 distinct CDR3 sequences, approximately 40% seen once; the top ten hold about 9%. What was sequenced was blood. These receptors originate from a man younger than 35 with Graves' hyperthyroidism.

V usage is TRBV7-2 and J usage is TRBJ2-5; a weak D match, TRBD2 (6 bases). The end of the DNA aligns better with TRBJ2-7, so the J call may be wrong. Germline V lookup: CDR1 SGHTA, CDR2 FQGNSA. The CDR3 totals 15 residues. DNA for the CDR3: TGTGCCAGCAGCCCCAGAGTCCGGGACTTCTACGAGCAGTACTTC. Protein product: CASSPRVRDFYEQYF.

V is TRBV9 and J is TRBJ1-1; no reliable D call. V lost 7 bases and J lost 0, with 16 bases in between. The germline CDR1 and CDR2 sequences are SGDLS and YYNGEE. The CDR3 consists of 15 residues. The CDR3 nucleotides read TGTGCCAGCTCACCACCCGGCGCCTTGAACACTGAAGCTTTCTTT. This translates into CASSPPGALNTEAFF.

J is TRBJ1-2 and V is TRBV29-1, with D perhaps TRBD1 (5 bases). CDR1 SQVTM and CDR2 ANQGSEA come from the germline V gene. The CDR3 length is 15 residues. Trimming removed 5 bases from V and 4 bases from J, with 20 bases in between. The CDR3 spells CSVTQLPGGSYGYTF. CDR3 bases: TGCAGCGTTACCCAGTTACCGGGGGGGAGCTATGGCTACACCTTC.

The chain joins TRBV19 to TRBJ1-4, with a weak D call TRBD1 (6 bases). This CDR3 has 14 residues. The V end was cut by 3 bases, the J end by 7 bases, with 12 bases between. CDR1 is LNHDA, CDR2 SQIVND, per germline (reference sequence). CDR3 protein: CASSMGIRGEKLFF. The CDR3 DNA is TGTGCCAGTAGTATGGGGATCAGGGGTGAAAAACTGTTTTTT.

This clonotype was counted only a few times. The rearrangement uses TRBV9 and TRBJ2-5; the D gene could be TRBD1 or TRBD2 (5 bases each). Germline values: CDR1 SGDLS, CDR2 YYNGEE. This CDR3 region has 15 residues. Trimming left V 4 bases short and J 1 base short, with 14 bases between. CDR3 in amino acids: CASSHSGTPQETQYF. The CDR3 nucleotides are TGTGCCAGCAGCCACTCCGGGACCCCCCAAGAGACCCAGTACTTC.

Details on this clonotype: Compared with germline, one end of the junction differs, possibly owing to a read error. V is TRBV10-3 and J is TRBJ1-5, with TRBD1 as a possible D gene (5 bases). This CDR3 region has 17 residues. Germline CDR1 ENHRY, CDR2 SYGVKD. The CDR3: CASSSTSGGVRNQPQHF. DNA for the CDR3: TGTGCCAGCAGTTCCACCTCGGGGGGAGTTAGGAATCAGCCCCAGCATTTT.

Sample share makes this clonotype medium-sized (0.01 to 0.1%). The chain couples TRBV29-1 to TRBJ2-5; 9 bases map to TRBD1. The CDR3 extends over 13 amino acids. The trim removed 6 bases at V and 4 bases at J, leaving 6 bases unmatched. Germline V gene data show CDR1 as SQVTM and CDR2 as ANQGSEA. The CDR3 bases are TGCAGCGTAGCTCAGACAGGGGGAGAGACCCAGTACTTC. Translating gives CSVAQTGGETQYF.

As to this clonotype: The junction differs from germline at one of its ends, possibly a read error. The chain couples TRBV12-3 or TRBV12-4 to TRBJ1-1; D is unresolved. The CDR3 is 12 amino acids. CDR3 residues: CASSSGGPEPFF. In nucleotides, the CDR3 is TGTGCCAGCAGTTCCGGAGGTCCTGAACCTTTCTTT.

Ten or more counts support this clonotype. The V and J genes are TRBV7-9 and TRBJ2-7, with D perhaps TRBD2 (5 bases). The V and J ends lost 5 bases and 3 bases respectively, with 8 bases between them. Looked up from germline, CDR1 is SEHNR and CDR2 is FQNEAQ (reference sequence). This CDR3 comprises 12 residues. For the CDR3, the DNA is TGTGCCAGCAGCCAGAGGGTCTACGAGCAGTACTTC. Amino acids: CASSQRVYEQYF.

The chain employs TRBV15 and TRBJ2-7, with 11 bases lining up with TRBD2. The V gene end was trimmed by 2 bases and the J gene end by 5 bases; junction bases not matched to a gene: 8. Germline V gene lookup returns CDR1 LNHNV and CDR2 YYDKDF (reference sequence). This CDR3 spans 16 amino acids. The CDR3 coding sequence is TGTGCCACCAGCAGACTAGCGGGAGGACTGGGAGACGAGCAGTACTTC. It encodes CATSRLAGGLGDEQYF.

The chain employs TRBV7-6 and TRBJ1-3; perhaps TRBD1 as D (6 bases). The length of the CDR3 is 15 residues. V dropped 3 bases and J dropped 3 bases, with 12 bases sitting between them. Germline CDR1 is SGHVS and CDR2 is FNYEAQ. In nucleotides, the CDR3 is TGTGCCAGCAGCTTTGAGGGGGGCTATGGAAACACCATATATTTT. It specifies CASSFEGGYGNTIYF.

This clonotype was seen a handful of times. The chain recombines TRBV11-2 with TRBJ2-7, with D possibly called TRBD1 or TRBD2 (5 bases each). V was clipped by 6 bases and J by 4 bases, with 19 bases between them. Germline V gene data show CDR1 as SGHAT and CDR2 as FQNNGV. The CDR3 has 15 amino acids. The CDR3 loop is CASSSLRGAFYEQYF. CDR3 nucleotide sequence: TGTGCCAGCAGTTCGTTGAGGGGCGCCTTTTACGAGCAGTACTTC. The full variable domain, completed using reference TRBV11-2 and TRBJ2-7, is EAGVAQSPRYKIIEKRQSVAFWCNPISGHATLYWYQQILGQGPKLLIQFQNNGVVDDSQLPKDRFSAERLKGVDSTLKIQPAKLEDSAVYLCASSSLRGAFYEQYFGPGTRLTVT.

This clonotype showed up many times. V is TRBV9 and J is TRBJ1-3, with D tentatively TRBD1 (5 bases). In germline, CDR1 is SGDLS, CDR2 YYNGEE. The CDR3 is made up of 15 amino acids. The V gene lost 0 bases and the J gene lost 2 bases, with 9 bases spanning the gap. The CDR3 loop is CASSVDTGPGNTIYF. CDR3 sequence (DNA): TGTGCCAGCAGCGTAGACACAGGTCCTGGAAACACCATATATTTT.

Only one count was recorded for this clonotype. This may come from a read error, since a much larger clone is one base off. This chain uses TRBV20-1 with TRBJ2-7; TRBD2 matches at 9 bases. This CDR3 contains 14 residues. Losses at the gene ends were 3 bases for V and 0 bases for J; bases not matched to a gene: 3. Per the germline V gene, CDR1 is DFQATT and CDR2 is SNEGSKA (reference sequence). Here the CDR3 DNA reads TGCAGTGCTAGCCGGACTAGCGCCTCCTACGAGCAGTACTTC. Its protein product is CSASRTSASYEQYF.

This clonotype was detected a few times. The genes are TRBV5-1 and TRBJ1-1; 8 bases align to TRBD1. The CDR3 contains 15 residues. Germline loops: CDR1 SGHRS, CDR2 YFSETQ. V trimming: 3 bases; J trimming: 1 base; junction bases outside the gene matches: 5. In nucleotides, the CDR3 is TGCGCCAGCAGCTCACAGGGGGAGGCGAACACTGAAGCTTTCTTT. Protein: CASSSQGEANTEAFF.

This chain links TRBV5-1 with TRBJ2-7, with TRBD1 matching over 9 bases. Germline loops: CDR1 SGHRS, CDR2 YFSETQ. With 4 bases clipped from V and 0 bases from J, the junction kept 8 bases outside the gene matches. The CDR3 is 16 amino acids. The CDR3 DNA sequence: TGCGCCAGCAGCACATTACAGGGGGCCAGCTCCTACGAGCAGTACTTC. It codes for CASSTLQGASSYEQYF.

In its sample, this clonotype was seen a few times. The rearrangement links TRBV20-1 to TRBJ2-7, with D possibly called TRBD1 or TRBD2 (5 bases each). CDR3 length: 13 residues. Trimming took 0 bases from V and 2 from J, leaving 8 bases between them. The germline CDR1 and CDR2 sequences are DFQATT and SNEGSKA (reference sequence). In nucleotides, the CDR3 is TGCAGTGCTAGAGAGGGACGGCCCTACGAGCAGTACTTC. This translates into CSAREGRPYEQYF.

This clonotype was recorded at least ten times. The CDR3 bases are TGTGCCATCAGTTACAGGGGGTACGAGCAGTACTTC. Translated: CAISYRGYEQYF. The chain carries TRBV10-3 and TRBJ2-7, with TRBD1 matching over 8 bases. Trimming removed 5 bases from V and 4 bases from J; junction bases left unmatched: 1. Looked up from germline, CDR1 is ENHRY and CDR2 is SYGVKD. The CDR3 is 12 amino acids.